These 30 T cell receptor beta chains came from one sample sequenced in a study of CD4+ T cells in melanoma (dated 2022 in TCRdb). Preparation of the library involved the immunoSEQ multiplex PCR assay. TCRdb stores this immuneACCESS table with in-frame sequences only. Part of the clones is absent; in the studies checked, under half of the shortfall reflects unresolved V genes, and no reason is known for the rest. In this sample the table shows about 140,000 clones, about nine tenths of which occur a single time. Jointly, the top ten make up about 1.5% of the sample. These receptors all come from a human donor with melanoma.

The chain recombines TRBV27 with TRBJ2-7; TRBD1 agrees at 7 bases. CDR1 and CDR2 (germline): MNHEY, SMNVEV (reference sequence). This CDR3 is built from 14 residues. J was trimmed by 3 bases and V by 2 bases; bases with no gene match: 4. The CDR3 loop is CASSLKGAGYEQYF. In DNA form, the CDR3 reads TGTGCCAGCAGTTTAAAGGGGGCAGGCTACGAGCAGTACTTC.

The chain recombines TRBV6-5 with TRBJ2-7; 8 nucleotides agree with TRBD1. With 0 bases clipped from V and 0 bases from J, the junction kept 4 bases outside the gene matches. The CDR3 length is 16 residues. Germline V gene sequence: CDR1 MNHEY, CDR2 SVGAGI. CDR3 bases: TGTGCCAGCAGTTACTCGGACAGGGAAATCTCCTACGAGCAGTACTTC. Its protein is CASSYSDREISYEQYF.

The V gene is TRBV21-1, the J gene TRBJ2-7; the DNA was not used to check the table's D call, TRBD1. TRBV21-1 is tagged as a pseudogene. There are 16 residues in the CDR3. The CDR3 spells CASTKGSPCSSYEQYF. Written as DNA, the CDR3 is TGTGCCAGCACCAAAGGATCCCCCTGCAGCTCCTACGAGCAGTACTTC.

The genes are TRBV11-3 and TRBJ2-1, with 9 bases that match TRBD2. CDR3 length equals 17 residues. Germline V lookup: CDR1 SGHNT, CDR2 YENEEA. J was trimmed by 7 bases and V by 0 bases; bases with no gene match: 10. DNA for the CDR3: TGTGCCAGCAGCTTAGATCTAGGGGCGGGGGGGTCGAATGAGCAGTTCTTC. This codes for CASSLDLGAGGSNEQFF.

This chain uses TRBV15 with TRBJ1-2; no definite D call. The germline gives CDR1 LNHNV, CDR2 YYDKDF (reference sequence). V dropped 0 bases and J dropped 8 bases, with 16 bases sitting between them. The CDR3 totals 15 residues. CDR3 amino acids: CATSREAGSVRGYTF. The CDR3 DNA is TGTGCCACCAGCAGAGAAGCGGGGAGCGTTCGGGGCTACACCTTC.

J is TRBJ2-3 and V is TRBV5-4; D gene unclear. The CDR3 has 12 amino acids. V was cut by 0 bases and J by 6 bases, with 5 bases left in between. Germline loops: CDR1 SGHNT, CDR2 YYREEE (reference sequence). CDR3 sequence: CASSLAFDTQYF. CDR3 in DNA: TGTGCCAGCAGCTTGGCGTTTGATACGCAGTATTTT.

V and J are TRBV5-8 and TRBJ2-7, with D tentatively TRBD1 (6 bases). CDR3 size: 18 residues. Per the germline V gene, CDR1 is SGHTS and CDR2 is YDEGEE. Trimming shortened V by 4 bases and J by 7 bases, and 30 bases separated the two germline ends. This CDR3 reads CASSRAVGGTGTEGEQYF. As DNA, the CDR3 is TGTGCCAGCAGCCGTGCTGTTGGTGGAACAGGGACGGAAGGGGAGCAGTACTTC.

CDR3 residues: CASSAGTRYNEQFF. For the CDR3, the DNA is TGTGCCAGCAGCGCCGGGACCCGGTACAATGAGCAGTTCTTC. The chain has TRBV5-5 and TRBJ2-1, with D perhaps being TRBD1 or TRBD2 (5 bases each). The CDR3 consists of 14 residues. Germline CDR1 reads SGHKS; CDR2 reads YYEKEE (reference sequence). The V end was cut by 4 bases, the J end by 4 bases, with 12 bases between. Drawing the rest from reference TRBV5-5 and TRBJ2-1, the complete variable domain is DAGVTQSPTHLIKTRGQQVTLRCSPISGHKSVSWYQQVLGQGPQFIFQYYEKEERGRGNFPDRFSARQFPNYSSELNVNALLLGDSALYLCASSAGTRYNEQFFGPGTRLTVL.

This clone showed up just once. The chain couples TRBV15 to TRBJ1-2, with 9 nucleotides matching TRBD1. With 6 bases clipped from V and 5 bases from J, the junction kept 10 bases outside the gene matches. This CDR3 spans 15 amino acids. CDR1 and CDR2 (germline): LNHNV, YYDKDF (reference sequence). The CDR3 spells CATSNRDRAEYGYTF. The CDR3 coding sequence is TGTGCCACCAGTAACCGGGACAGGGCGGAGTATGGCTACACCTTC. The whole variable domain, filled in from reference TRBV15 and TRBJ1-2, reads DAMVIQNPRYQVTQFGKPVTLSCSQTLNHNVMYWYQQKSSQAPKLLFHYYDKDFNNEADTPDNFQSRRPNTSFCFLDIRSPGLGDTAMYLCATSNRDRAEYGYTFGSGTRLTVV.

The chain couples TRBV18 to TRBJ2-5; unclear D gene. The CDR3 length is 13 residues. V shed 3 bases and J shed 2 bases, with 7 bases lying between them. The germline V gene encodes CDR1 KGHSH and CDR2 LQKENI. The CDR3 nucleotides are TGTGCCAGCTCACCCGCGACACAAGAGACCCAGTACTTC. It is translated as CASSPATQETQYF.

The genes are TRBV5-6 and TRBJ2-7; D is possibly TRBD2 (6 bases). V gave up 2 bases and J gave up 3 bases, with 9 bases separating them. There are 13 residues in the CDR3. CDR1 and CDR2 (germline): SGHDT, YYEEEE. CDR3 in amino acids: CASSFGGVYEQYF. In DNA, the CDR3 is TGTGCCAGCAGCTTTGGAGGGGTCTACGAGCAGTACTTC.

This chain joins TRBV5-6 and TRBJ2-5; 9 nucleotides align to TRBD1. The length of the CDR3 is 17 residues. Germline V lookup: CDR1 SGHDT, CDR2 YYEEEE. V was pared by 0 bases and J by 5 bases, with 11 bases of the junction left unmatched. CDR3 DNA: TGTGCCAGCAGCTTGGATGGGACAGGGAAGAACGGGGAGACCCAGTACTTC. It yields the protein CASSLDGTGKNGETQYF.

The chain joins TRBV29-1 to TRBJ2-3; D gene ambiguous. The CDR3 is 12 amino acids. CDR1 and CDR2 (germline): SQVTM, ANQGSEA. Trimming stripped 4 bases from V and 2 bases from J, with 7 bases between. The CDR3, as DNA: TGCAGCGTTGTGGGGAACACAGATACGCAGTATTTT. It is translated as CSVVGNTDTQYF.

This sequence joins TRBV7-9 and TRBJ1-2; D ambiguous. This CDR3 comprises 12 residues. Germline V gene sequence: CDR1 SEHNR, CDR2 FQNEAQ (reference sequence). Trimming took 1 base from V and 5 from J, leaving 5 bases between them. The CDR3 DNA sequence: TGTGCCAGCAGCTTAGTGGGATATGGCTACACCTTC. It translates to CASSLVGYGYTF.

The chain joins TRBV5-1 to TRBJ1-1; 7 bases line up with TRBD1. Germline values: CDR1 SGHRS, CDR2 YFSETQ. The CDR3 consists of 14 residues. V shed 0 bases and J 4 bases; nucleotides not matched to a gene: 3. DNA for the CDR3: TGCGCCAGCAGCTTGGTACAGGGGATCACTGAAGCTTTCTTT. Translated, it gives CASSLVQGITEAFF.

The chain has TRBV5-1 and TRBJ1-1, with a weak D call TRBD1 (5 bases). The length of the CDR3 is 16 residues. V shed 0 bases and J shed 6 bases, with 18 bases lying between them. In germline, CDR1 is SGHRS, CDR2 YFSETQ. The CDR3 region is CASSLVLGEVRAEAFF. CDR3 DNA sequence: TGCGCCAGCAGCTTGGTGTTGGGGGAGGTTAGAGCTGAAGCTTTCTTT.

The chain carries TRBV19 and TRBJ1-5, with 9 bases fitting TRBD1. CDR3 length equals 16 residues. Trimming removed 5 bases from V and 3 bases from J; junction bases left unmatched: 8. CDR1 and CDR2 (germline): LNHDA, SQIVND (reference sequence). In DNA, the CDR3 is TGTGCCAGTAGTTCGCCCGGGACAGGGTACAATCAGCCCCAGCATTTT. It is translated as CASSSPGTGYNQPQHF.

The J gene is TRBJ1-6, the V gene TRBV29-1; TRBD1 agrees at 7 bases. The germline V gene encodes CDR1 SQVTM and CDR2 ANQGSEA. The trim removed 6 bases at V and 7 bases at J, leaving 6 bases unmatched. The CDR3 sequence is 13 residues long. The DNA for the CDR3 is TGCAGCGTGGGGGACAGACCAAATTCACCCCTCCACTTT. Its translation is CSVGDRPNSPLHF.

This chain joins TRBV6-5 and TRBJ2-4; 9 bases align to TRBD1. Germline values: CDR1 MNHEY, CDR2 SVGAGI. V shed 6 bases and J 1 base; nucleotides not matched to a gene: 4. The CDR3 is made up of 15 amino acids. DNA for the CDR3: TGTGCCAGCAGCAACAGGGGGCTCGCCAAAAACATTCAGTACTTC. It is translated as CASSNRGLAKNIQYF.

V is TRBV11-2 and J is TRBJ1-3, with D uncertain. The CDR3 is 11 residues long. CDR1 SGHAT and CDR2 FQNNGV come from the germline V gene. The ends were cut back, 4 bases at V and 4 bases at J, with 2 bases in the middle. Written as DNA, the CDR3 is TGTGCCAGCAGCTCCGGAAACACCATATATTTT. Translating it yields CASSSGNTIYF.

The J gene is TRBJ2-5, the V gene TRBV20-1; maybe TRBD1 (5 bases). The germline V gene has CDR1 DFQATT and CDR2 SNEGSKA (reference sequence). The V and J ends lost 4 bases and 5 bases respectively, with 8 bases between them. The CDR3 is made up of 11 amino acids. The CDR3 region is CSAMGRETQYF. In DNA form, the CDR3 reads TGCAGTGCTATGGGGCGGGAGACCCAGTACTTC.

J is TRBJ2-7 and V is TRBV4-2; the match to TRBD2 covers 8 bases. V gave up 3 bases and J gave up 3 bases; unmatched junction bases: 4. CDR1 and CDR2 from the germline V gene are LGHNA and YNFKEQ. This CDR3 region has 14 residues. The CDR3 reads CASSQAGGFYEQYF. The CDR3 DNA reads TGTGCCAGCAGCCAGGCGGGGGGATTCTACGAGCAGTACTTC.

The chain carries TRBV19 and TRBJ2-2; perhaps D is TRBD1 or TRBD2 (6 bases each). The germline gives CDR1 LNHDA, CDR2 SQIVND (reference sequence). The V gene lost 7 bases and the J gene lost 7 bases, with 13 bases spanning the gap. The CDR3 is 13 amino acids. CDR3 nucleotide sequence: TGTGCCAGTATCACGGGGGCGGGCGGGGAGCTGTTTTTT. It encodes CASITGAGGELFF.

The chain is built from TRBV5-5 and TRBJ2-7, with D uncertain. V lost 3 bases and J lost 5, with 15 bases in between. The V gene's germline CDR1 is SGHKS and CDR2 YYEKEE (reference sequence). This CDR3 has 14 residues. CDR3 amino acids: CASSSSRSLDEQYF. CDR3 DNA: TGTGCCAGCAGCTCTTCCCGTTCTTTGGACGAGCAGTACTTC.

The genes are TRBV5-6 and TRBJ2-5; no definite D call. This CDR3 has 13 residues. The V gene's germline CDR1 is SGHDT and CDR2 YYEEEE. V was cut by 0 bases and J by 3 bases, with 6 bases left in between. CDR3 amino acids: CASSLVAEETQYF. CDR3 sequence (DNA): TGTGCCAGCAGCTTGGTGGCTGAAGAGACCCAGTACTTC.

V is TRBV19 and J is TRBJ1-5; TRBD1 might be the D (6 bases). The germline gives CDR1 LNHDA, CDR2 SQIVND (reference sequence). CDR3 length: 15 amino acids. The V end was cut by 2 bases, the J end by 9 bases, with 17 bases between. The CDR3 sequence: CASSIRYREGWPQHF. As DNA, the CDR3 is TGTGCCAGTAGTATAAGGTACAGGGAAGGGTGGCCCCAGCATTTT.

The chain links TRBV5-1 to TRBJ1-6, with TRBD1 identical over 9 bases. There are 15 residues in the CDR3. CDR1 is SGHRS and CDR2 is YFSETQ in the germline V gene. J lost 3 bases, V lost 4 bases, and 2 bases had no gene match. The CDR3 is CASSAGQGYNSPLHF. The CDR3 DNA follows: TGCGCCAGCAGCGCGGGACAGGGCTATAATTCACCCCTCCACTTT.

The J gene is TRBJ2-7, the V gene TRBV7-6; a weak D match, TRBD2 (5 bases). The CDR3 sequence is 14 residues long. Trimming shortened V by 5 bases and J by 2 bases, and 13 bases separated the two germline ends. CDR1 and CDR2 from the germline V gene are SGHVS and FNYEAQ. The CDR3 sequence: CASSPAPGTYEQYF. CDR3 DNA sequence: TGTGCCAGCAGCCCCGCGCCGGGGACCTACGAGCAGTACTTC.

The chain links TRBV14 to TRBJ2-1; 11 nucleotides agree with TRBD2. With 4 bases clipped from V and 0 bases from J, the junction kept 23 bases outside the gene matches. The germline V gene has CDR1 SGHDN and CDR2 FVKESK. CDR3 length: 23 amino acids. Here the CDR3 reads CASSRAPKFSGGAIGSSYNEQFF. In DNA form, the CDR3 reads TGTGCCAGCAGCCGGGCACCTAAATTTAGCGGGGGGGCCATTGGTTCCTCCTACAATGAGCAGTTCTTC.

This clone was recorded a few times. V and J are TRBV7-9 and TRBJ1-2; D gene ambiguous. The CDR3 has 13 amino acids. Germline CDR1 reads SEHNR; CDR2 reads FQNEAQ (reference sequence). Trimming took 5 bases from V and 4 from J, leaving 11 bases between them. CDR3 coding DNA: TGTGCCAGCAGCCCCCCTATAAGCTATGGCTACACCTTC. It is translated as CASSPPISYGYTF.